The 18 T cell receptor beta chains in this list originate from one sample, sequenced in a study of blood T cell repertoires in COVID-19. Generated by immunoSEQ multiplex PCR, the TCRdb table keeps only in-frame clones and is missing some. The sample consists of about 310,000 clones, more than 70% of them appearing once. Sequencing was carried out using peripheral blood. Receptor source: a woman between 45 and 65 years old who had recovered from COVID-19.

CDR3 DNA: TGTGCCAGCAGCGTAGGGCTAGCGGGGGCGTTCCCGTACGAGCAGTACTTC. This codes for CASSVGLAGAFPYEQYF. The chain couples TRBV9 to TRBJ2-7, with TRBD2 matching 10 bases. Germline CDR1 is SGDLS and CDR2 is YYNGEE. The CDR3 loop spans 17 amino acids. V gave up 0 bases and J gave up 4 bases; unmatched junction bases: 10.

This chain connects TRBV5-1 to TRBJ2-3, with 7 bases that match TRBD1. J gave up 4 bases and V 6 bases, and 11 bases lay outside the gene matches. Germline lookup yields CDR1 SGHRS and CDR2 YFSETQ. The CDR3 has 15 residues. CDR3 amino acids: CASKRQGQVSDTQYF. CDR3 bases: TGCGCCAGCAAAAGACAGGGCCAGGTTTCAGATACGCAGTATTTT.

This chain joins TRBV30 and TRBJ2-7; 7 nucleotides match TRBD1. Germline V gene sequence: CDR1 GTSNPN, CDR2 SVGIG (reference sequence). The junction had 11 bases not matched to a gene; V was cut back by 5 bases and J by 7 bases. This CDR3 spans 13 amino acids. CDR3 residues: CAWARQGMSEQYF. The CDR3 nucleotides read TGTGCCTGGGCCCGACAGGGAATGAGTGAGCAGTACTTC.

The J gene is TRBJ1-1, the V gene TRBV5-5, with 7 bases identical to TRBD1. CDR3 length: 14 residues. The V and J ends lost 4 bases and 1 base, in that order; junction bases with no gene match: 4. The germline V gene has CDR1 SGHKS and CDR2 YYEKEE (reference sequence). The chain's CDR3 is CASSPGQANTEAFF. The CDR3 nucleotides are TGTGCCAGCAGCCCTGGACAGGCGAACACTGAAGCTTTCTTT. Looking up the rest from reference TRBV5-5 and TRBJ1-1 gives the full variable domain: DAGVTQSPTHLIKTRGQQVTLRCSPISGHKSVSWYQQVLGQGPQFIFQYYEKEERGRGNFPDRFSARQFPNYSSELNVNALLLGDSALYLCASSPGQANTEAFFGQGTRLTVV.

This clone is a singleton in its sample. The chain joins TRBV28 to TRBJ1-2; D unclear. The CDR3 length is 14 residues. Germline V CDR1 and CDR2: MDHEN, SYDVKM. V gave up 3 bases and J gave up 0 bases, with 8 bases separating them. CDR3: CASSLTRTNYGYTF. CDR3 nucleotides: TGTGCCAGCAGTTTGACAAGAACTAACTATGGCTACACCTTC.

The V and J genes are TRBV9 and TRBJ2-7, with a weak D call TRBD2 (5 bases). CDR1 and CDR2 (germline): SGDLS, YYNGEE. This CDR3 has 15 amino acids. V lost 8 bases and J lost 0, with 18 bases in between. The CDR3 sequence is CASSGGSYSSYEQYF. As DNA, the CDR3 is TGTGCCAGTTCCGGCGGGTCCTATAGCTCCTACGAGCAGTACTTC.

This chain links TRBV6-5 with TRBJ1-5; 8 nucleotides align to TRBD1. The CDR3 runs to 13 residues. Germline lookup yields CDR1 MNHEY and CDR2 SVGAGI. V shed 10 bases and J 2 bases; nucleotides not matched to a gene: 4. The CDR3 region is CATRGPGNQPQHF. The CDR3 DNA reads as TGTGCCACCAGGGGGCCGGGCAATCAGCCCCAGCATTTT.

This clone was recorded at least ten times. The chain joins TRBV28 to TRBJ1-1, with 10 bases fitting TRBD1. Germline lookup yields CDR1 MDHEN and CDR2 SYDVKM. J was trimmed by 4 bases and V by 5 bases; bases with no gene match: 7. There are 15 residues in the CDR3. The CDR3, as DNA: TGTGCCAGCAGTCGACCCGGGACAGGGGTCACTGAAGCTTTCTTT. Encoded protein: CASSRPGTGVTEAFF.

The gene calls are TRBV19 and TRBJ1-5; TRBD1 is a possible D gene (5 bases). Trimming removed 6 bases at V and 2 bases at J, with 14 bases between. Germline loops: CDR1 LNHDA, CDR2 SQIVND (reference sequence). The CDR3 consists of 15 residues. CDR3 residues: CASSEGRGRNQPQHF. The DNA of the CDR3 is TGTGCCAGTAGCGAAGGGAGGGGTCGCAATCAGCCCCAGCATTTT.

The chain employs TRBV4-2 and TRBJ2-2, with D possibly being TRBD2 (5 bases). The V and J ends lost 1 base and 6 bases respectively, with 12 bases between them. CDR1 is LGHNA and CDR2 is YNFKEQ in the germline V gene. This CDR3 has 15 residues. CDR3 protein: CASSQAVSGAGELFF. CDR3 coding DNA: TGTGCCAGCAGCCAAGCCGTAAGCGGTGCCGGGGAGCTGTTTTTT.

This rearrangement joins TRBV6-5 to TRBJ2-5; maybe TRBD2 (5 bases). V was pared by 7 bases and J by 0 bases, with 15 bases between. The CDR3 runs 15 residues. Germline loops: CDR1 MNHEY, CDR2 SVGAGI. The CDR3 protein is CASMLYGNDQETQYF. CDR3 nucleotides: TGTGCCAGCATGCTTTACGGGAACGACCAAGAGACCCAGTACTTC.

In its sample, this clone was seen once. The chain employs TRBV9 and TRBJ2-1; 7 positions agree with TRBD2. The junction had 9 bases not matched to a gene; V was cut back by 2 bases and J by 4 bases. Germline V gives CDR1 SGDLS, CDR2 YYNGEE. This CDR3 has 16 amino acids. The CDR3 protein is CASSVYVGGPYNEQFF. For the CDR3, the DNA is TGTGCCAGCAGCGTCTATGTGGGAGGGCCTTACAATGAGCAGTTCTTC.

The rearrangement joins TRBV20-1 to TRBJ2-7; D unclear. This CDR3 is 11 amino acids long. The germline V and J ends were trimmed by 6 bases and 3 bases, with 9 bases remaining between them. Germline V gene sequence: CDR1 DFQATT, CDR2 SNEGSKA (reference sequence). CDR3 sequence (DNA): TGCAGTGCAACTGCGGACTACGAGCAGTACTTC. Translation: CSATADYEQYF.

The CDR3 nucleotides are TGTGCCACCAGCAGAGTGGGCGCGGATACGCAGTATTTT. Amino acids: CATSRVGADTQYF. This chain joins TRBV15 and TRBJ2-3; D unresolved. Per the germline V gene, CDR1 is LNHNV and CDR2 is YYDKDF (reference sequence). The germline V and J ends were trimmed by 1 base and 6 bases, with 8 bases remaining between them. There are 13 residues in the CDR3.

This chain joins TRBV6-5 and TRBJ1-1; 8 bases fit TRBD1. V lost 7 bases and J lost 3; bases outside the gene matches: 10. The V gene's germline CDR1 is MNHEY and CDR2 SVGAGI. The CDR3 contains 15 residues. The CDR3 region is CASMDRARFYTEAFF. The CDR3 nucleotides are TGTGCCAGCATGGACAGGGCGCGCTTCTACACTGAAGCTTTCTTT.

The rearrangement links TRBV5-1 to TRBJ2-5, with D possibly being TRBD1 (5 bases). This CDR3 spans 14 amino acids. Trimming removed 1 base at V and 4 bases at J, with 11 bases between. Germline lookup yields CDR1 SGHRS and CDR2 YFSETQ. CDR3 DNA sequence: TGCGCCAGCAGCTTGAATTCAGGGCGAGAGACCCAGTACTTC. Its protein is CASSLNSGRETQYF.

The genes are TRBV6-5 and TRBJ1-3; TRBD1 might be the D (6 bases). The CDR3 extends over 13 amino acids. The germline V gene encodes CDR1 MNHEY and CDR2 SVGAGI. Trimming pared 6 bases from V and 4 bases from J, leaving 10 bases between. The CDR3 DNA reads as TGTGCCAGCAGAACAGGGTCAGGAAACACCATATATTTT. This gives the protein CASRTGSGNTIYF.

The chain links TRBV28 to TRBJ2-7, with D perhaps TRBD2 (5 bases). V dropped 5 bases and J dropped 1 base, with 15 bases sitting between them. Germline lookup yields CDR1 MDHEN and CDR2 SYDVKM. The CDR3 length is 15 residues. CDR3: CASSRRTSVSYEQYF. CDR3 in DNA: TGTGCCAGCAGTCGTCGGACTTCGGTTTCCTACGAGCAGTACTTC.